Below, one TCR beta chain is given with its context. The antigen is unknown. CDR3 size: 15 residues. In germline, CDR1 is SEHNR, CDR2 FQNEAQ (reference sequence). The germline V and J ends were trimmed by 2 bases and 3 bases, with 11 bases remaining between them. The data derive from a study of OX40 agonist ivuxolimab in advanced cancers. General study results and limits: CD8+ T cells showed, on average, more clonal expansion than CD4+ cells.

Sequenced by immunoSEQ multiplex PCR; TCRdb stores in-frame clones only, minus some. The sample holds some 84,000 clones, 75% to 90% seen once. This sequence joins TRBV7-9 and TRBJ1-5, with D uncertain. This specimen was CD4+ or CD8+ T cells sorted from blood, taken in a trial of the OX40 agonist ivuxolimab. The source is an adult with an advanced solid tumor such as melanoma, head and neck, liver or kidney cancer. The CDR3 nucleotides are TGTGCCAGCAGCTTAATGGGCGTGATCAATCAGCCCCAGCATTTT. Translation: CASSLMGVINQPQHF.